Each of the 24 T cell receptor beta chains below was sequenced from the same sample in a study of human T cells and chemical hapten exposure. TCRdb reprocessed the RACE reads via MiXCR and lists one record per CDR3 protein. The sample holds fewer than 500,000 distinct CDR3 sequences, approximately 4.4% seen once. The time point was: patch test 1, 2 weeks after DPC sensitization. Sample treatment: therapeutic diphenylcyclopropenone sensitization with weekly scalp DPC. This sample comprised whole blood, obtained in connection with sensitization to the hapten diphenylcyclopropenone (DPC). The receptor set was obtained from a woman aged 45-65 years with alopecia areata. Some clones in this sample may be carry-over from other donors' samples.

This clonotype was observed many times. The chain's CDR3 is CASSRAGIISGNTIYF. For the CDR3, the DNA is TGTGCCAGCAGCCGCGCCGGGATTATCTCTGGAAACACCATATATTTT. The gene calls are TRBV3-1 and TRBJ1-3; D remains ambiguous. Trimming took off 4 bases at V and 0 bases at J, with 13 bases between the two ends. The CDR3 contains 16 residues. CDR1 and CDR2 (germline): LGHDT, YNNKEL (reference sequence).

This clonotype was observed at least ten times. The V gene is TRBV19, the J gene TRBJ2-1, with D uncertain. CDR3 length equals 14 residues. The V gene's germline CDR1 is LNHDA and CDR2 SQIVND (reference sequence). V lost 3 bases to trimming and J lost 5 bases, with 11 bases between them. CDR3 nucleotides: TGTGCCAGTAGTATTGAACGGAGTAACAATGAGCAGTTCTTC. Its protein is CASSIERSNNEQFF.

A remark on this clonotype: Given a much more abundant clone one base away, this may be a read error. The V gene is TRBV12-5, the J gene TRBJ2-1; D is undetermined. The V end lost 9 bases, the J end lost 8 bases, and 14 bases lay between the germline ends. This CDR3 is built from 12 residues. Germline assignment: CDR1 LGHNT and CDR2 FRNRAP. The CDR3 region is CARGPTWDEQFF. CDR3 in DNA: TGTGCTAGAGGCCCGACCTGGGATGAGCAGTTCTTC.

This clonotype was seen only a few times. The rearrangement links TRBV2 to TRBJ1-1, with D unresolved. The CDR3 totals 11 residues. V was trimmed by 3 bases and J by 11 bases, leaving 10 bases between them. CDR1 is SNHLY, CDR2 FYNNEI, per germline. The DNA for the CDR3 is TGTGCCAGCAGTGAGCAAATACAGGCTTTCTTT. This codes for CASSEQIQAFF.

Only a few counts were recorded for this clonotype. This sequence joins TRBV5-1 and TRBJ2-1, with D possibly matching TRBD2 (7 bases). Germline CDR1 SGHRS, CDR2 YFSETQ. The CDR3 sequence is 13 residues long. V lost 4 bases and J lost 8, with 13 bases in between. The CDR3 bases are TGCGCCAGCAGCCGCCGCGGGGGCGATGAGCAGTTCTTC. Translating it yields CASSRRGGDEQFF.

This clonotype was seen ten or more times. This chain uses TRBV27 with TRBJ1-5, with TRBD1 identical over 8 bases. The CDR3 loop spans 16 amino acids. The V gene's germline CDR1 is MNHEY and CDR2 SMNVEV (reference sequence). The junction had 12 bases not matched to a gene; V was cut back by 5 bases and J by 6 bases. The CDR3 protein is CASSPSPAGGLQPQHF. The CDR3 DNA reads TGTGCCAGCAGTCCCTCCCCGGCAGGGGGCCTTCAGCCCCAGCATTTT.

Ten or more counts support this clonotype. The gene calls are TRBV6-6 and TRBJ2-1; D unclear. Trimming took 6 bases from V and 3 from J, leaving 12 bases between them. This CDR3 spans 14 amino acids. In germline, CDR1 is MNHNY, CDR2 SVGAGI (reference sequence). This CDR3 reads CASSLDPSYNEQFF. The CDR3 coding sequence is TGTGCCAGCAGCCTTGACCCTAGCTACAATGAGCAGTTCTTC.

In its sample, this clonotype was seen many times. The chain combines TRBV7-8 with TRBJ2-3, with TRBD2 as a possible D gene (5 bases). This CDR3 contains 14 residues. V was pared by 5 bases and J by 4 bases, with 13 bases between. Germline CDR1 and CDR2: SGHVS and FQNEAQ. The CDR3 coding sequence is TGTGCCAGCAGCCTGACCCCCGGGGCAGATACGCAGTATTTT. This sequence encodes CASSLTPGADTQYF.

This clonotype was seen repeatedly, ten times or more. V is TRBV2 and J is TRBJ2-5; D is unresolved. Germline V gives CDR1 SNHLY, CDR2 FYNNEI. The CDR3 is 12 amino acids. Trimming removed 8 bases at V and 5 bases at J, with 12 bases between. The CDR3 loop is CASGPLPETQYF. CDR3 nucleotide sequence: TGTGCCAGCGGTCCCCTCCCCGAGACCCAGTACTTC.

The chain is built from TRBV5-4 and TRBJ2-2; 8 bases map to TRBD2. V trimming: 2 bases; J trimming: 5 bases; junction bases outside the gene matches: 5. CDR3 length: 15 amino acids. Germline V gives CDR1 SGHNT, CDR2 YYREEE (reference sequence). The CDR3 here is CASSLLGLETGELFF. CDR3 DNA sequence: TGTGCCAGCAGCTTACTGGGACTAGAAACCGGGGAGCTGTTTTTT.

This clonotype came up many times. This chain joins TRBV5-1 and TRBJ1-4; no firm D call. This CDR3 spans 14 amino acids. Per the germline V gene, CDR1 is SGHRS and CDR2 is YFSETQ. V was shortened by 0 bases and J by 5 bases, with 8 bases between the two germline ends. CDR3 sequence reads: CASSLARRNEKLFF. The CDR3 nucleotides are TGCGCCAGCAGCTTGGCGAGGAGGAATGAAAAACTGTTTTTT.

This clonotype was seen at least ten times. V usage is TRBV29-1 and J usage is TRBJ1-2; 8 nucleotides match TRBD1. The CDR3 contains 10 residues. The junction had 0 bases not matched to a gene; V was cut back by 4 bases and J by 8 bases. Germline CDR1 SQVTM, CDR2 ANQGSEA. Here the CDR3 DNA reads TGCAGCGTTGGACAGGGGGGCTACACCTTC. Encoded protein: CSVGQGGYTF.

This clonotype was seen at least ten times. This chain uses TRBV29-1 with TRBJ1-1, with a tentative D call TRBD1 (5 bases). With 4 bases removed from V and 0 bases from J, the gap between germline ends came to 9 bases. Germline V lookup: CDR1 SQVTM, CDR2 ANQGSEA. This CDR3 is 13 amino acids long. This CDR3 is CSVGGTLNTEAFF. CDR3 bases: TGCAGCGTTGGCGGGACTCTGAACACTGAAGCTTTCTTT.

This chain connects TRBV11-3 to TRBJ2-3; TRBD2 aligns across 12 bases. The V and J ends lost 1 base and 0 bases, in that order; junction bases with no gene match: 8. The germline V gene encodes CDR1 SGHNT and CDR2 YENEEA. The CDR3 runs to 19 residues. In DNA form, the CDR3 reads TGTGCCAGCAGCTTAGCTAGACTAGCGGGGGACTCTAGCACAGATACGCAGTATTTT. Translated, it gives CASSLARLAGDSSTDTQYF.

This clonotype has a handful of counts. The chain links TRBV5-6 to TRBJ2-5; 7 bases agree with TRBD2. The CDR3 extends over 15 amino acids. V was clipped by 1 base and J by 2 bases; unmatched bases: 5. Germline CDR1 is SGHDT and CDR2 is YYEEEE. The CDR3, as DNA: TGTGCCAGCAGCTTGAGGTCGGGGGGACAAGAGACCCAGTACTTC. Its protein product is CASSLRSGGQETQYF.

This clonotype was seen more than once but under ten times. The rearrangement links TRBV28 to TRBJ1-5, with 8 bases matching TRBD1. The CDR3 totals 13 residues. Germline assignment: CDR1 MDHEN and CDR2 SYDVKM. V dropped 2 bases and J dropped 7; count of bases not matched to a gene: 1. CDR3 coding DNA: TGTGCCAGCAGTTTACAGGGGGCACAGCCCCAGCATTTT. Translating gives CASSLQGAQPQHF. Combining the CDR3 with reference TRBV28 and TRBJ1-5 gives the whole variable domain DVKVTQSSRYLVKRTGEKVFLECVQDMDHENMFWYRQDPGLGLRLIYFSYDVKMKEKGDIPEGYSVSREKKERFSLILESASTNQTSMYLCASSLQGAQPQHFGDGTRLSIL.

This clonotype was picked up many times. The rearrangement joins TRBV28 to TRBJ2-3; no reliable D call. This CDR3 comprises 13 residues. The germline gives CDR1 MDHEN, CDR2 SYDVKM. Trimming took off 1 base at V and 6 bases at J, with 8 bases between the two ends. This CDR3 reads CASSLSQPDTQYF. Here the CDR3 DNA reads TGTGCCAGCAGTTTATCCCAGCCTGATACGCAGTATTTT. The entire variable domain, with the rest obtained from reference TRBV28 and TRBJ2-3, is as follows: DVKVTQSSRYLVKRTGEKVFLECVQDMDHENMFWYRQDPGLGLRLIYFSYDVKMKEKGDIPEGYSVSREKKERFSLILESASTNQTSMYLCASSLSQPDTQYFGPGTRLTVL.

Many counts were recorded for this clonotype. V and J are TRBV4-3 and TRBJ2-7; TRBD1 matches at 8 bases. The germline V gene encodes CDR1 LGHNA and CDR2 YSLEER. The CDR3 runs 15 residues. Trimming at V came to 1 base and at J to 2 bases, leaving 4 bases not matched to a gene. The CDR3 reads CASSQGTGRTYEQYF. The CDR3 region has the DNA TGCGCCAGCAGCCAAGGGACAGGGCGGACCTACGAGCAGTACTTC.

The CDR3, as DNA: TGTGCCAGCAGCCAAGCAAGAACAGCCAATGAAAAACTGTTTTTT. Translating gives CASSQARTANEKLFF. The chain links TRBV3-1 to TRBJ1-4; no clear D gene. CDR3 size: 15 residues. V lost 1 base, J lost 5 bases, and 11 bases lay in between. CDR1 and CDR2 from the germline V gene are LGHDT and YNNKEL (reference sequence). Using reference TRBV3-1 and TRBJ1-4 for the parts outside the CDR3, the full variable domain is DTAVSQTPKYLVTQMGNDKSIKCEQNLGHDTMYWYKQDSKKFLKIMFSYNNKELIINETVPNRFSPKSPDKAHLNLHINSLELGDSAVYFCASSQARTANEKLFFGSGTQLSVL.

The V and J genes are TRBV20-1 and TRBJ2-3; 9 bases line up with TRBD2. The length of the CDR3 is 14 residues. The ends lost 0 bases at V and 3 bases at J; junction bases unmatched: 1. In germline, CDR1 is DFQATT, CDR2 SNEGSKA (reference sequence). The CDR3, as DNA: TGCAGTGCTAGAGATAGCGGGAGAACAGATACGCAGTATTTT. As protein: CSARDSGRTDTQYF.

This clonotype was seen many times. This rearrangement joins TRBV12-3 or TRBV12-4 to TRBJ1-5; D gene uncertain. This CDR3 spans 13 amino acids. V shed 6 bases and J shed 3 bases, with 9 bases lying between them. CDR3: CASRISNNQPQHF. The CDR3, as DNA: TGTGCCAGCAGGATCTCCAACAATCAGCCCCAGCATTTT.

This clonotype was seen repeatedly, ten times or more. CDR3 sequence reads: CASSRRTGGSYNEQFF. For the CDR3, the DNA is TGTGCCAGCAGCCGTCGAACAGGGGGGAGCTACAATGAGCAGTTCTTC. V is TRBV12-3 or TRBV12-4 and J is TRBJ2-1, with 8 bases fitting TRBD1. V trimming: 6 bases; J trimming: 3 bases; junction bases outside the gene matches: 10. This CDR3 has 16 residues.

This clonotype was detected ten times or more. The chain couples TRBV5-1 to TRBJ2-7; D gene unclear. The CDR3 spans 11 residues. Germline lookup yields CDR1 SGHRS and CDR2 YFSETQ. Trimming pared 2 bases from V and 7 bases from J, leaving 7 bases between. CDR3 in DNA: TGCGCCAGCAGCTTAGGTGAAGAGCAGTACTTC. Amino acid sequence: CASSLGEEQYF.

This clonotype was detected many times. The CDR3 coding sequence is TGTGCCAGCAGTCCTATGGGGACAGGGAATTGGGATGAGCAGTTCTTC. This gives the protein CASSPMGTGNWDEQFF. This chain links TRBV6-5 with TRBJ2-1; 9 bases match TRBD1. V lost 5 bases and J lost 8; bases outside the gene matches: 13. The germline gives CDR1 MNHEY, CDR2 SVGAGI. This CDR3 contains 16 residues.